A single sample is the source of the 9 T cell receptor beta chains below, sequenced in a study of identical twins. MiXCR, applied by TCRdb to the 5' RACE reads, yields one record per CDR3 protein. This sample yields about 520,000 distinct CDR3 sequences, of which about 20% are seen a single time; roughly 0.9% belongs to the top ten. These data also featured in a second study, about T cells expressing NK-cell markers.

Sequencing was done on a sample of CD4+ T cells sorted from blood. These receptors all come from a woman aged 18-29 years in good health.

In its sample, this clonotype was seen a few times. V and J are TRBV3-1 and TRBJ1-2; D is ambiguous. V lost 1 base to trimming and J lost 2 bases, with 5 bases between them. Germline V gene data show CDR1 as LGHDT and CDR2 as YNNKEL (reference sequence). This CDR3 has 13 residues. CDR3 sequence reads: CASSQGMNYGYTF. The DNA for the CDR3 is TGTGCCAGCAGCCAAGGAATGAACTATGGCTACACCTTC.

This clonotype was found a few times. The V and J genes are TRBV7-8 and TRBJ2-6; D tentatively reads TRBD1 or TRBD2 (5 bases each). CDR1 and CDR2 from the germline V gene are SGHVS and FQNEAQ. This CDR3 is built from 18 residues. Trimming removed 6 bases at V and 1 base at J, with 19 bases between. The CDR3 sequence: CASRDPRDPLSGANVLTF. In DNA, the CDR3 is TGTGCCAGCAGGGACCCCCGGGACCCATTATCTGGGGCCAACGTCCTGACTTTC.

The rearrangement links TRBV20-1 to TRBJ2-7; TRBD1 agrees at 9 bases. Germline CDR1 DFQATT, CDR2 SNEGSKA (reference sequence). V dropped 1 base and J dropped 7; count of bases not matched to a gene: 5. The CDR3 is 13 amino acids. The CDR3 DNA follows: TGCAGTGCTAGAGGACAGGGGGTGGAAGAGCAGTACTTC. Translated, it gives CSARGQGVEEQYF.

This clonotype was picked up a small number of times. The genes are TRBV20-1 and TRBJ2-5; D is ambiguous. This CDR3 is built from 14 residues. Germline V gives CDR1 DFQATT, CDR2 SNEGSKA (reference sequence). The V end was cut by 6 bases, the J end by 0 bases, with 14 bases between. CDR3 sequence reads: CSAPPRTNQETQYF. The DNA for the CDR3 is TGCAGTGCGCCACCACGGACGAACCAAGAGACCCAGTACTTC.

The CDR3 sequence is CSASRANTEAFF. The CDR3, as DNA: TGCAGTGCTAGCCGGGCAAACACTGAAGCTTTCTTT. This sequence joins TRBV20-1 and TRBJ1-1; no clear D. The V and J ends lost 3 bases and 2 bases respectively, with 7 bases between them. The CDR3 is made up of 12 amino acids. Germline assignment: CDR1 DFQATT and CDR2 SNEGSKA (reference sequence).

This clonotype turned up a few times. This chain uses TRBV5-6 with TRBJ2-7; D gene uncertain. The CDR3 totals 13 residues. V was pared by 4 bases and J by 2 bases, with 10 bases between. Germline V gene data show CDR1 as SGHDT and CDR2 as YYEEEE. CDR3 protein: CASSGRFPYEQYF. In nucleotides, the CDR3 is TGTGCCAGCAGCGGAAGATTTCCCTACGAGCAGTACTTC.

The rearrangement joins TRBV20-1 to TRBJ2-7, with TRBD2 matching 12 bases. The CDR3 contains 15 residues. V lost 5 bases, J lost 4 bases, and 9 bases stayed unmatched. The V gene's germline CDR1 is DFQATT and CDR2 SNEGSKA (reference sequence). This CDR3 is CSASRLAGVAYEQYF. The CDR3 nucleotides are TGCAGTGCTTCGAGACTAGCGGGAGTGGCTTACGAGCAGTACTTC.

V is TRBV11-2 and J is TRBJ1-1; 9 nucleotides agree with TRBD1. The CDR3 is made up of 14 amino acids. Germline V lookup: CDR1 SGHAT, CDR2 FQNNGV. Trimming cost V 1 base and J 6 bases; bases outside gene matches: 3. CDR3 region: CASSLGYRGPEAFF. The CDR3 DNA is TGTGCCAGCAGCTTAGGTTACAGGGGGCCTGAAGCTTTCTTT.

This chain joins TRBV5-6 and TRBJ1-2; no clear D gene. Germline lookup yields CDR1 SGHDT and CDR2 YYEEEE. V lost 5 bases, J lost 11 bases, and 22 bases lay in between. CDR3 length: 14 amino acids. Here the CDR3 reads CASSRRSEVTRYTF. CDR3 in DNA: TGTGCCAGCAGTCGCAGATCAGAGGTTACAAGGTACACCTTC.